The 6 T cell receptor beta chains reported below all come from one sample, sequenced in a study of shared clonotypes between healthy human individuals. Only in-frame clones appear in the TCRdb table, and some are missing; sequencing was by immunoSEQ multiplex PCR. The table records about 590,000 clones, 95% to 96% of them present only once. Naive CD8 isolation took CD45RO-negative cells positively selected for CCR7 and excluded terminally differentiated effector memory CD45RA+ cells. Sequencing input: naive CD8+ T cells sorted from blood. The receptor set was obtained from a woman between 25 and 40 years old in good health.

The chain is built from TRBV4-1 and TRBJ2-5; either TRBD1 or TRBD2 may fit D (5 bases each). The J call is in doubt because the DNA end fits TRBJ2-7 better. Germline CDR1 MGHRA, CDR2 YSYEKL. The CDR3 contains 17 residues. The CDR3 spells CASSQEVGEGTASEQYF. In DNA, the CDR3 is TGCGCCAGCAGCCAAGAGGTAGGGGAAGGGACGGCTAGCGAGCAGTACTTC.

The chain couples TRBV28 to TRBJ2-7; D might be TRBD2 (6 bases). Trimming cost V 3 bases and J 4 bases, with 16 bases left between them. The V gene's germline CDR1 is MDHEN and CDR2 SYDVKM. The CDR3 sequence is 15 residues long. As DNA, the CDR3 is TGTGCCAGCAGTTTTTACCGGGAGAGGGAATACGAGCAGTACTTC. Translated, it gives CASSFYREREYEQYF.

This CDR3 is CASSSRRGQDNEQFF. The CDR3 nucleotides read TGTGCCAGCAGCTCTCGCCGAGGCCAGGACAATGAGCAGTTCTTC. This sequence joins TRBV7-8 and TRBJ2-1, with unresolved D. This CDR3 spans 15 amino acids. Germline-derived CDR1 and CDR2 are SGHVS and FQNEAQ. Trimming shortened V by 4 bases and J by 5 bases, and 15 bases separated the two germline ends.

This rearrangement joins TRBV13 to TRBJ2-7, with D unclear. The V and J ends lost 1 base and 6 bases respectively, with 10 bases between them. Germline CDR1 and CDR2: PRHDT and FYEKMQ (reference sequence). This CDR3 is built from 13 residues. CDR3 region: CASSLAVRSEQYF. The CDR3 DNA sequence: TGTGCCAGCAGCTTAGCTGTTCGAAGCGAGCAGTACTTC.

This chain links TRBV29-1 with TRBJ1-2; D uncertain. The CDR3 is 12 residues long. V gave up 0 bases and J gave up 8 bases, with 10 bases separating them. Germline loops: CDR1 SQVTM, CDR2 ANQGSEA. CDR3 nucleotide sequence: TGCAGCGTTGAAGATCTTGTGGGGGGCTACACCTTC. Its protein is CSVEDLVGGYTF. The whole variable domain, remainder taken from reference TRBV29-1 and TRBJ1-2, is SAVISQKPSRDICQRGTSLTIQCQVDSQVTMMFWYRQQPGQSLTLIATANQGSEATYESGFVIDKFPISRPNLTFSTLTVSNMSPEDSSIYLCSVEDLVGGYTFGSGTRLTVV.

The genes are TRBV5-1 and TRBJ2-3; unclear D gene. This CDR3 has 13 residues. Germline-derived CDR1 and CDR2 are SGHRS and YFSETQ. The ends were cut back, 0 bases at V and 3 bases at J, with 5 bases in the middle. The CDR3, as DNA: TGCGCCAGCAGCTTGGGCTTAACAGATACGCAGTATTTT. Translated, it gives CASSLGLTDTQYF.